This T cell receptor beta chain was documented in a study of blood T cells in healthy people across ages. Overall study findings and caveats: A roughly linear age-dependent decrease characterized TCR beta diversity per million T cells.

Primed by a sample-barcoded 5' primer and a J-beta primer mix, a second PCR proceeded for roughly 6 to 12 cycles. A template-switch adaptor with 12 random nucleotides tagged each cDNA molecule. MiXCR was run by TCRdb on the 5' RACE reads, yielding one entry per CDR3 protein. The repertoire consists of about 1.5 million distinct CDR3 sequences, with 35% to 45% occurring once and the leading ten covering less than 8%. The CDR3 consists of 18 residues. Germline V gene sequence: CDR1 SSHAT, CDR2 FNYEAQ (reference sequence). A word on this clonotype: Its antigen remains unidentified. Sequence at one end of the junction differs from germline and may be a read error.

The source material was blood. The chain recombines TRBV7-7 with TRBJ2-3, with 14 bases lining up with TRBD2. This sequence originates from a woman aged 18-29 years in good health. The CDR3 spells CASSPYMTSGGVTDTQYF. For the CDR3, the DNA is TGTGCTAGCAGCCCCTACATGACTAGCGGGGGGGTAACAGATACGCAGTATTTT.